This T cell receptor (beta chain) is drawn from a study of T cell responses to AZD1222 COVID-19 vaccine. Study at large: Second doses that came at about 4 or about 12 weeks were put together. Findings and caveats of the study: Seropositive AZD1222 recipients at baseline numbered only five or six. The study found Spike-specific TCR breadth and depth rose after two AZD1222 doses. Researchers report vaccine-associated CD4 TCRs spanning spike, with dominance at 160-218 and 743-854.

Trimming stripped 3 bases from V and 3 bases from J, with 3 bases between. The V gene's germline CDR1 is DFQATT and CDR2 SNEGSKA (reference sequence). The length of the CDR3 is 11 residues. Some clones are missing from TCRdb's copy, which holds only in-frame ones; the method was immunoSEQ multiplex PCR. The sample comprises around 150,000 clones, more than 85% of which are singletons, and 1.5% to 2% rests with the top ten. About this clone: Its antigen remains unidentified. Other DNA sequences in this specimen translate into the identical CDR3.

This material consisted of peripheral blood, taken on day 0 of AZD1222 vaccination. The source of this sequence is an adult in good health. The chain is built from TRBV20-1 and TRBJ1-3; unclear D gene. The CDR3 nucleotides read TGCAGTGCTAGGGATGGAAACACCATATATTTT. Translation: CSARDGNTIYF.